These 20 T cell receptor beta chains were sequenced from one sample in a study of OX40 agonist ivuxolimab in advanced cancers. Assay used: immunoSEQ multiplex PCR; TCRdb lists only in-frame clones, some missing. The sample includes approximately 100,000 clones, over 75% of them seen just once. Here the sequenced sample was CD4+ or CD8+ T cells sorted from blood, taken in a trial of the OX40 agonist ivuxolimab. Receptor source: an adult with an advanced solid tumor such as melanoma, head and neck, liver or kidney cancer.

In its sample, this clone was seen once. The genes are TRBV11-3 and TRBJ2-2, with a possible D match to TRBD1 (5 bases). V was clipped by 1 base and J by 1 base, with 10 bases between them. CDR3 size: 16 residues. Germline CDR1 and CDR2: SGHNT and YENEEA. Here the CDR3 DNA reads TGTGCCAGCAGCTTAGTGTTCGGACAGAACACCGGGGAGCTGTTTTTT. This encodes CASSLVFGQNTGELFF.

The chain employs TRBV5-5 and TRBJ1-5; possibly TRBD1 for D (6 bases). CDR1 is SGHKS and CDR2 is YYEKEE in the germline V gene (reference sequence). V dropped 2 bases and J dropped 0 bases, with 15 bases sitting between them. The CDR3 loop spans 17 amino acids. This CDR3 reads CASSLSGQVTSNQPQHF. CDR3 DNA sequence: TGTGCCAGCAGCTTATCGGGACAAGTTACTAGCAATCAGCCCCAGCATTTT.

The rearrangement uses TRBV18 and TRBJ2-7; no clear D gene. This CDR3 has 13 residues. Trimming removed 3 bases at V and 2 bases at J, with 8 bases between. The V gene's germline CDR1 is KGHSH and CDR2 LQKENI. The DNA for the CDR3 is TGTGCCAGCTCACCTCTCAAGCCCTACGAGCAGTACTTC. Encoded protein: CASSPLKPYEQYF.

This chain connects TRBV7-3 to TRBJ2-5; the D is unclear. V was pared by 0 bases and J by 4 bases, with 6 bases between. CDR1 is SGHTA and CDR2 is FQGTGA in the germline V gene. This CDR3 has 13 residues. The chain's CDR3 is CASSLTSGETQYF. In DNA, the CDR3 is TGTGCCAGCAGCTTAACTAGTGGAGAGACCCAGTACTTC.

The chain employs TRBV25-1 and TRBJ2-7; the match to TRBD2 covers 10 bases. The CDR3 loop spans 14 amino acids. The J segment lost 2 bases and the V segment lost 5 bases, leaving 3 bases of the junction unmatched. The germline CDR1 and CDR2 sequences are MGHDK and SYGVNS. CDR3 loop: CASSSTSGTYEQYF. The CDR3 region has the DNA TGTGCCAGCAGTTCCACTAGCGGGACCTACGAGCAGTACTTC.

This clone was recorded only once. V and J are TRBV11-3 and TRBJ2-7; D is ambiguous. Germline values: CDR1 SGHNT, CDR2 YENEEA. Trimming cost V 0 bases and J 6 bases, with 6 bases left between them. The CDR3 contains 12 residues. The CDR3, as DNA: TGTGCCAGCAGCTTAGATTCAATCGAGCAGTACTTC. Protein sequence: CASSLDSIEQYF. The whole variable domain, remainder taken from reference TRBV11-3 and TRBJ2-7, is EAGVVQSPRYKIIEKKQPVAFWCNPISGHNTLYWYLQNLGQGPELLIRYENEEAVDDSQLPKDRFSAERLKGVDSTLKIQPAELGDSAVYLCASSLDSIEQYFGPGTRLTVT.

This clone was counted a single time. The gene calls are TRBV11-2 and TRBJ1-6, with TRBD1 as a possible D gene (5 bases). The V end was cut by 8 bases, the J end by 7 bases, with 18 bases between. The CDR3 totals 15 residues. Germline V CDR1 and CDR2: SGHAT, FQNNGV. This CDR3 is CASRGTPRRNSPLHF. CDR3 in DNA: TGTGCCAGCCGCGGGACTCCCAGGAGGAATTCACCCCTCCACTTT.

This sequence joins TRBV11-2 and TRBJ2-3; the match to TRBD2 covers 12 bases. Germline CDR1 is SGHAT and CDR2 is FQNNGV. The V gene end was trimmed by 5 bases and the J gene end by 2 bases; junction bases not matched to a gene: 5. The CDR3 is made up of 16 amino acids. The CDR3 spells CASSPLAGGATDTQYF. CDR3 coding DNA: TGTGCCAGCAGCCCACTAGCGGGAGGTGCCACAGATACGCAGTATTTT. The entire variable domain, with the rest obtained from reference TRBV11-2 and TRBJ2-3, is as follows: EAGVAQSPRYKIIEKRQSVAFWCNPISGHATLYWYQQILGQGPKLLIQFQNNGVVDDSQLPKDRFSAERLKGVDSTLKIQPAKLEDSAVYLCASSPLAGGATDTQYFGPGTRLTVL.

This rearrangement joins TRBV11-2 to TRBJ2-5, with D possibly TRBD2 on 6 matching bases. Matching the DNA end better, TRBJ2-7 makes the J call doubtful. The CDR3 is made up of 14 amino acids. Germline assignment: CDR1 SGHAT and CDR2 FQNNGV. CDR3 in amino acids: CASSLGGNGAEQYF. The CDR3 coding sequence is TGTGCCAGCAGCTTAGGCGGGAACGGGGCCGAGCAGTACTTC.

With respect to this clone: Other nucleotide sequences from this sample produce the same CDR3. The gene calls are TRBV10-3 and TRBJ2-1; 10 positions match TRBD2. This CDR3 comprises 13 residues. Unmatched junction bases numbered 7, after V lost 11 bases and J lost 6 bases. Per the germline V gene, CDR1 is ENHRY and CDR2 is SYGVKD. Here the CDR3 reads CASRLAGVNEQFF. DNA for the CDR3: TGTGCCTCCCGGCTAGCGGGAGTCAATGAGCAGTTCTTC.

The J gene is TRBJ1-3, the V gene TRBV29-1; D might be TRBD1 (5 bases). The germline V and J ends were trimmed by 5 bases and 4 bases, with 12 bases remaining between them. The CDR3 sequence is 13 residues long. Germline CDR1 SQVTM, CDR2 ANQGSEA. The CDR3 is CSVQSREGNTIYF. The DNA of the CDR3 is TGCAGCGTTCAGTCCAGGGAAGGAAACACCATATATTTT.

The chain couples TRBV27 to TRBJ2-5; tentatively, D is TRBD1 or TRBD2 (6 bases each). CDR1 is MNHEY, CDR2 SMNVEV, per germline (reference sequence). V lost 1 base and J lost 1, with 13 bases in between. The CDR3 runs 16 residues. Written as DNA, the CDR3 is TGTGCCAGCAGTTTATATGCGGGACAACCCCAAGAGACCCAGTACTTC. This translates into CASSLYAGQPQETQYF.

The V gene is TRBV7-8, the J gene TRBJ1-3; D is unresolved. The CDR3 is made up of 15 amino acids. Germline loops: CDR1 SGHVS, CDR2 FQNEAQ. Trimming stripped 0 bases from V and 5 bases from J, with 11 bases between. The CDR3 loop reads CASSLALGARNTIYF. In DNA, the CDR3 is TGTGCCAGCAGCTTAGCGTTAGGCGCGCGAAACACCATATATTTT.

This clone has only a few counts. This chain joins TRBV2 and TRBJ1-2; D is uncertain. This CDR3 spans 11 amino acids. CDR1 is SNHLY, CDR2 FYNNEI, per germline. Trimming removed 11 bases from V and 8 bases from J, with 15 bases in between. CDR3 DNA sequence: TGTGCCTCAACGGGTTACACCGGCTACACCTTC. Translation: CASTGYTGYTF.

This clone showed up just a few times. The J gene is TRBJ1-5, the V gene TRBV5-5; D remains unclear. V was clipped by 2 bases and J by 8 bases, with 11 bases between them. Germline V gene sequence: CDR1 SGHKS, CDR2 YYEKEE (reference sequence). This CDR3 is built from 13 residues. CDR3: CASSFTEWKPQHF. In DNA form, the CDR3 reads TGTGCCAGCAGCTTCACGGAATGGAAGCCCCAGCATTTT. The whole variable domain, remainder taken from reference TRBV5-5 and TRBJ1-5, is DAGVTQSPTHLIKTRGQQVTLRCSPISGHKSVSWYQQVLGQGPQFIFQYYEKEERGRGNFPDRFSARQFPNYSSELNVNALLLGDSALYLCASSFTEWKPQHFGDGTRLSIL.

This chain connects TRBV30 to TRBJ2-7; TRBD2 matches 9 bases. Trimming cost V 0 bases and J 3 bases; bases outside gene matches: 0. The CDR3 length is 13 residues. Germline-derived CDR1 and CDR2 are GTSNPN and SVGIG (reference sequence). This CDR3 is CAWSVAGGYEQYF. In DNA form, the CDR3 reads TGTGCCTGGAGTGTAGCGGGAGGCTACGAGCAGTACTTC. Full variable domain (outside the CDR3, taken from reference TRBV30 and TRBJ2-7): SQTIHQWPATLVQPVGSPLSLECTVEGTSNPNLYWYRQAAGRGLQLLFYSVGIGQISSEVPQNLSASRPQDRQFILSSKKLLLSDSGFYLCAWSVAGGYEQYFGPGTRLTVT.

V usage is TRBV27 and J usage is TRBJ1-1; 10 bases fit TRBD1. The germline V gene encodes CDR1 MNHEY and CDR2 SMNVEV (reference sequence). The CDR3 totals 18 residues. V was clipped by 6 bases and J by 0 bases; unmatched bases: 13. The CDR3 DNA sequence: TGTGCCAGCAGCCAAAACTCCGGGACAGGGGTTATGAACACTGAAGCTTTCTTT. This translates into CASSQNSGTGVMNTEAFF.

V usage is TRBV4-2 and J usage is TRBJ2-3; tentative D call: TRBD2 (6 bases). The CDR3 runs 13 residues. V was trimmed by 3 bases and J by 4 bases, leaving 8 bases between them. The germline gives CDR1 LGHNA, CDR2 YNFKEQ. The CDR3 DNA follows: TGTGCCAGCAGCCAGTGGAGGGCAGATACGCAGTATTTT. Translating gives CASSQWRADTQYF.

The chain employs TRBV23-1 and TRBJ2-7, with D possibly being TRBD1 (6 bases). TRBV23-1 is an ORF; its function is uncertain. V shed 5 bases and J shed 2 bases, with 7 bases lying between them. The CDR3 is made up of 12 amino acids. In DNA, the CDR3 is TGCGCCAGCAGTGGACAGCCCTACGAGCAGTACTTC. Translating gives CASSGQPYEQYF.

CDR3 amino acids: CSARLQETQYF. The CDR3 DNA follows: TGCAGTGCTAGACTTCAAGAGACCCAGTACTTC. The chain employs TRBV20-1 and TRBJ2-5; D not resolved. The CDR3 runs to 11 residues. CDR1 and CDR2 (germline): DFQATT, SNEGSKA (reference sequence). V lost 2 bases, J lost 2 bases, and 3 bases lay in between.